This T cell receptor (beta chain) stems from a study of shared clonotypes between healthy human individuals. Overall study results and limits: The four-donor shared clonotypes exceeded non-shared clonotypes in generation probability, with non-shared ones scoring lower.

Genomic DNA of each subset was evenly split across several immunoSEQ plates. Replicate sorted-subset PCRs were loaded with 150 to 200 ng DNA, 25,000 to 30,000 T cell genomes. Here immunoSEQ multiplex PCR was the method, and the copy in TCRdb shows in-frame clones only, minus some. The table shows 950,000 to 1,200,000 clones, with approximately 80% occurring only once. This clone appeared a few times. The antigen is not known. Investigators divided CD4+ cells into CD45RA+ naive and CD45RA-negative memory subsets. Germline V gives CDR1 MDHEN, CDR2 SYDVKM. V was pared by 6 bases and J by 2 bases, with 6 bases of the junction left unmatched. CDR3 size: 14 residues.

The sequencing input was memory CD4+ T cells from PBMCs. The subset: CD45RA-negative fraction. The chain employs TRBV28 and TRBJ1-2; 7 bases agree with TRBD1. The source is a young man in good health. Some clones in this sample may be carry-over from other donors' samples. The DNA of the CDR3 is TGTGCCAGCAGCCGATCGACAGGGAACTATGGCTACACCTTC. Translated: CASSRSTGNYGYTF.